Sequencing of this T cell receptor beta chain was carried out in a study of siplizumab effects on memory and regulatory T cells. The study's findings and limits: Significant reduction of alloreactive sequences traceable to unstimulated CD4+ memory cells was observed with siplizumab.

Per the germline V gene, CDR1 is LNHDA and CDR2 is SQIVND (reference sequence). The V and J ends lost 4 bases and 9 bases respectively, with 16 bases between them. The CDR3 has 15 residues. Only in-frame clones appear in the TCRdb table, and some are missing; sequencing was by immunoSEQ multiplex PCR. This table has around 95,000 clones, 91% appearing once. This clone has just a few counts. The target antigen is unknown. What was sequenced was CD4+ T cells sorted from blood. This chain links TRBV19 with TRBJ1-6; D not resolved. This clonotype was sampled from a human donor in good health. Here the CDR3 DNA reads TGTGCCAGTAGTAGGGAGGGAAAGCCTAGTTCACCCCTCCACTTT. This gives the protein CASSREGKPSSPLHF.